This T cell receptor (beta chain) was documented in a study of T-cell memory formation after mild COVID-19. For the study at large: In these data, TCR clusters were largely donor specific.

Findings of the study overall: Pre-infection memory harbored some responding clones, suggesting cross-reactive memory joined. The second-wave clones peaking on day 37 were not confirmed as SARS-CoV-2-specific. Clones that contracted clustered mainly in CM and EM if CD4+ and in EMRA if CD8+.

Remarks on this clonotype: What it binds is unknown.

From the 5' RACE reads, TCRdb called clonotypes with MiXCR, one entry per CDR3 protein. Of about 610,000 distinct CDR3 sequences detected, around 15% appear once; the ten largest clones hold 8.1%. Sequenced input: PBMCs or a T cell subset sorted from them (not recorded which). The sequence was obtained from an adult woman who had mild COVID-19 (a few samples of this study predate the infection). Cell type and time point are not known.

In nucleotides, the CDR3 is TGCAGCGTCATGGACAGGGAGAAAGCCTATGGCTACACCTTC. Translated: CSVMDREKAYGYTF. This chain links TRBV29-1 with TRBJ1-2; 8 bases map to TRBD1. This CDR3 is built from 14 residues. Trimming took 6 bases from V and 4 from J; bases not matched to a gene: 10. From germline, CDR1 is SQVTM and CDR2 ANQGSEA.